The text below deals with one TCR beta chain. Antigen unknown. The data were obtained in a study of identical twins. Study-wide results and caveats: Insertion counts were lower in abundant cord blood beta clonotypes, a trend that memory repertoires did not show. Weaker excess sharing between twins was seen in beta out-of-frame sequences.

Trimming cost V 4 bases and J 2 bases, with 8 bases left between them. This CDR3 has 13 amino acids. Germline CDR1 reads SGHVS; CDR2 reads FNYEAQ. TCRdb re-derived calls from the 5' RACE reads in MiXCR, one entry per CDR3 protein. The sample lists fewer than 650,000 distinct CDR3 sequences, about 7% seen once, with roughly 1.6% in the top ten. Separately, the same data were catalogued under a study of yellow fever vaccine responses in identical twins.

Sequences were obtained from PBMCs. This receptor was obtained from a woman in her late teens or twenties in good health. The gene calls are TRBV7-6 and TRBJ2-5; no definite D call. CDR3 nucleotide sequence: TGTGCCAGCAGCTCCCTTATTCAAGAGACCCAGTACTTC. Translating it yields CASSSLIQETQYF.